These T cell receptor beta chains were read from a single sample in a study of blood T cell repertoires in COVID-19. This table comes from immunoSEQ multiplex PCR, and its TCRdb copy is limited to in-frame clones, with some not included. The profile shows over 40,000 clones, roughly nine tenths of them singletons. The sequenced material came from peripheral blood. All receptors derive from a human donor in a cohort sampled during active COVID-19. Both conserved end residues are part of each CDR3. The order of the fields is D gene, clone size, J gene, V gene, CDR3 protein, CDR3 DNA. A D gene is named only where the DNA matches it firmly. The listing skips clone size in some rows; elsewhere it reads once, few, many or a size class.

TRBD2 once TRBJ2-3 TRBV5-1 CASSLWTSDSTDTQYF TGCGCCAGCAGCTTGTGGACTAGCGATAGCACAGATACGCAGTATTTT
TRBD1 - TRBJ2-1 TRBV12-5 CASGGTGDYNEQFF TGTGCTAGTGGTGGGACAGGGGACTACAATGAGCAGTTCTTC
- - TRBJ2-7 TRBV5-1 CASSLDRGGGEQYF TGCGCCAGCAGCTTGGACAGGGGAGGTGGCGAGCAGTACTTC
TRBD1 once TRBJ2-7 TRBV5-1 CASSPDRGPPYEQYF TGCGCCAGCAGTCCGGACAGGGGGCCTCCCTACGAGCAGTACTTC
TRBD1 - TRBJ1-1 TRBV4-3 CASSQDRARGTEAFF TGCGCCAGCAGCCAAGATCGTGCCAGGGGGACTGAAGCTTTCTTT
- - TRBJ2-2 TRBV4-1 CASSQVQHTGELFF TGCGCCAGCAGCCAAGTACAGCACACCGGGGAGCTGTTTTTT
TRBD2 once TRBJ2-1 TRBV3-1/TRBV3-2 CASSQPGLAGVSYNEQFF TGTGCCAGCAGCCAGCCGGGACTAGCGGGAGTTTCCTACAATGAGCAGTTCTTC
TRBD1 - TRBJ1-4 TRBV7-9 CASSSSDRGEKLFF TGTGCCAGCAGCTCGTCGGACAGGGGTGAAAAACTGTTTTTT
- - TRBJ1-2 TRBV24-1 CATSDEGIYGYTF TGTGCCACCAGTGACGAGGGAATCTATGGCTACACCTTC
TRBD1 - TRBJ1-2 TRBV11-2 CASSLVLGQGGGYTF TGTGCCAGCAGCTTAGTCCTGGGACAGGGTGGTGGCTACACCTTC
TRBD1 - TRBJ2-7 TRBV19 CASRADRGSYEQYF TGTGCCAGTAGGGCCGACAGGGGCTCCTACGAGCAGTACTTC
- - TRBJ1-5 TRBV6-2/TRBV6-3 CASSYSSQGSNQPQHF TGTGCCAGCAGTTACTCGAGCCAGGGGAGCAATCAGCCCCAGCATTTT
TRBD2 - TRBJ2-5 TRBV7-3 CASGLGAGVGETQYF TGTGCCAGCGGGCTAGGAGCGGGAGTGGGGGAGACCCAGTACTTC
TRBD2 - TRBJ2-3 TRBV6-6 CASSYSLAEPTDTQYF TGTGCCAGCAGTTACTCACTAGCGGAGCCCACAGATACGCAGTATTTT
- - TRBJ1-2 TRBV11-2 CASSLERGNYGYTF TGTGCCAGCAGCTTAGAACGGGGAAACTATGGCTACACCTTC